A single sample gave rise to the 16 T cell receptor beta chains below, sequenced in a study of CD8+ T cells in alopecia areata. Indicated treatment: oral pan-JAK inhibitor, 5-10 mg twice daily. Sequencing templates came from extracted RNA that was reverse transcribed into cDNA. The protocol was immunoSEQ multiplex PCR, while the TCRdb copy is restricted to in-frame clones and leaves out a portion. The profile shows some 220,000 clones, 50% to 60% of them singletons. Here the sequenced sample was CD4+ T cells sorted from blood, taken at week 4, from a patient treated with tofacitinib. These receptors all come from a human donor with alopecia areata.

V and J are TRBV27 and TRBJ2-5, with 9 positions matching TRBD2. Trimming at V came to 2 bases and at J to 5 bases, leaving 9 bases not matched to a gene. The germline CDR1 and CDR2 sequences are MNHEY and SMNVEV (reference sequence). This CDR3 region has 16 residues. CDR3 in amino acids: CASSLLAGPTKETQYF. CDR3 sequence (DNA): TGTGCCAGCAGTTTACTAGCGGGACCGACAAAGGAGACCCAGTACTTC.

CDR3 amino acids: CATTWGVDTEAFF. As DNA, the CDR3 is TGTGCCACCACGTGGGGGGTCGATACTGAAGCTTTCTTT. This chain links TRBV15 with TRBJ1-1, with a weak D call TRBD1 (5 bases). Germline values: CDR1 LNHNV, CDR2 YYDKDF (reference sequence). Trimming cost V 7 bases and J 5 bases, with 14 bases left between them. The CDR3 totals 13 residues.

This clone was counted between two and nine times. In DNA form, the CDR3 reads TGTGCCAGCAGCTCAGGGACAGGGGATCACTATAATTCACCCCTCCACTTT. Protein product: CASSSGTGDHYNSPLHF. The chain employs TRBV7-9 and TRBJ1-6; TRBD1 aligns across 10 bases. V gave up 4 bases and J gave up 3 bases; unmatched junction bases: 6. The CDR3 totals 17 residues. Germline lookup yields CDR1 SEHNR and CDR2 FQNEAQ (reference sequence).

The rearrangement uses TRBV14 and TRBJ2-1; no reliable D call. Germline lookup yields CDR1 SGHDN and CDR2 FVKESK. The V end was cut by 4 bases, the J end by 5 bases, with 21 bases between. The CDR3 is made up of 17 amino acids. The CDR3 sequence is CASSPLDGRPENNEQFF. The CDR3 nucleotides are TGTGCCAGCAGCCCTCTAGATGGCCGGCCAGAGAACAATGAGCAGTTCTTC.

V usage is TRBV30 and J usage is TRBJ2-1; no clear D. V shed 3 bases and J shed 4 bases, with 16 bases lying between them. Germline CDR1 and CDR2: GTSNPN and SVGIG (reference sequence). This CDR3 has 15 residues. The CDR3 spells CAWRPPTLRYNEQFF. The DNA of the CDR3 is TGTGCCTGGAGACCCCCCACTTTGCGGTACAATGAGCAGTTCTTC.

The V call is TRBV29-1, the J call TRBJ2-5, with TRBD1 identical over 8 bases. The V gene end was trimmed by 7 bases and the J gene end by 4 bases; junction bases not matched to a gene: 8. The CDR3 contains 13 residues. Germline V gene sequence: CDR1 SQVTM, CDR2 ANQGSEA. The CDR3 protein is CSARTGMGETQYF. CDR3 sequence (DNA): TGCAGCGCTAGGACAGGGATGGGAGAGACCCAGTACTTC.

The chain carries TRBV5-4 and TRBJ1-1; D is ambiguous. The CDR3 contains 15 residues. The ends were cut back, 0 bases at V and 0 bases at J, with 9 bases in the middle. Per germline, CDR1 SGHNT and CDR2 YYREEE (reference sequence). Here the CDR3 DNA reads TGTGCCAGCAGCTTGGGGGTTGGGGTGAACACTGAAGCTTTCTTT. Protein sequence: CASSLGVGVNTEAFF.

The V call is TRBV4-3, the J call TRBJ2-3, with TRBD2 matching 8 bases. The V gene's germline CDR1 is LGHNA and CDR2 YSLEER. There are 16 residues in the CDR3. The trim removed 4 bases at V and 1 base at J, leaving 7 bases unmatched. DNA of the CDR3: TGCGCCAGCAGCCCCGACGGGGGGGCTGGCACAGATACGCAGTATTTT. As protein: CASSPDGGAGTDTQYF.

The table lists this clone with a count of one. This chain joins TRBV18 and TRBJ2-7; the D gene is possibly TRBD1 (6 bases). V was clipped by 6 bases and J by 0 bases, with 15 bases between them. The germline V gene has CDR1 KGHSH and CDR2 LQKENI. This CDR3 is 15 amino acids long. Written as DNA, the CDR3 is TGTGCCAGCTCTGCCCAGGGGATAAGCTCCTACGAGCAGTACTTC. Translating gives CASSAQGISSYEQYF. Variable domain in full (rest from reference TRBV18 and TRBJ2-7): NAGVMQNPRHLVRRRGQEARLRCSPMKGHSHVYWYRQLPEEGLKFMVYLQKENIIDESGMPKERFSAEFPKEGPSILRIQQVVRGDSAAYFCASSAQGISSYEQYFGPGTRLTVT.

This clone was picked up a small number of times. The chain carries TRBV30 and TRBJ2-7; no definite D call. CDR1 and CDR2 (germline): GTSNPN, SVGIG (reference sequence). The CDR3 is made up of 15 amino acids. V was trimmed by 4 bases and J by 3 bases, leaving 19 bases between them. CDR3 in amino acids: CAWKLPGQNLYEQYF. The CDR3 DNA reads TGTGCCTGGAAGCTCCCGGGCCAGAACCTCTACGAGCAGTACTTC.

V usage is TRBV7-3 and J usage is TRBJ2-5, with 9 bases matching TRBD1. J gave up 4 bases and V 4 bases, and 10 bases lay outside the gene matches. CDR1 is SGHTA and CDR2 is FQGTGA in the germline V gene. The CDR3 totals 16 residues. In DNA form, the CDR3 reads TGTGCCAGCAGCTCCTCCGGACAGGGGAATGGAGAGACCCAGTACTTC. Residues: CASSSSGQGNGETQYF.

The V gene is TRBV7-9, the J gene TRBJ2-2; 8 nucleotides align to TRBD1. The CDR3 length is 15 residues. Looked up from germline, CDR1 is SEHNR and CDR2 is FQNEAQ (reference sequence). V was pared by 7 bases and J by 6 bases, with 10 bases of the junction left unmatched. CDR3 protein: CASTSFQGASGELFF. The CDR3 bases are TGTGCCAGCACCTCCTTTCAGGGGGCGTCCGGGGAGCTGTTTTTT.

The rearrangement uses TRBV6-5 and TRBJ1-1; 9 bases line up with TRBD1. The CDR3 has 14 amino acids. The germline CDR1 and CDR2 sequences are MNHEY and SVGAGI. Germline trimming cut 5 bases from V and 1 base from J; bases unmatched to any gene: 2. CDR3 nucleotide sequence: TGTGCCAGCAGTCCGGGACAGGGGAACACTGAAGCTTTCTTT. Protein product: CASSPGQGNTEAFF.

As to this clone: This specimen includes other DNA sequences encoding the same CDR3. In DNA, the CDR3 is TGCAGTGCCGCTTACAATGAGCAGTTCTTC. The encoded protein is CSAAYNEQFF. The rearrangement uses TRBV20-1 and TRBJ2-1; D unclear. Trimming left V 6 bases short and J 4 bases short, with 4 bases between. CDR3 length equals 10 residues. The germline gives CDR1 DFQATT, CDR2 SNEGSKA (reference sequence).

The chain recombines TRBV4-1 with TRBJ1-4; D is unresolved. V lost 2 bases, J lost 5 bases, and 6 bases lay in between. CDR3 size: 13 residues. Germline-derived CDR1 and CDR2 are MGHRA and YSYEKL. This CDR3 reads CASSQTRNEKLFF. Written as DNA, the CDR3 is TGCGCCAGCAGCCAAACACGGAATGAAAAACTGTTTTTT.

The chain has TRBV2 and TRBJ1-5, with D perhaps matching TRBD1 (5 bases). The CDR3 length is 14 residues. V was clipped by 4 bases and J by 5 bases, with 12 bases between them. Germline CDR1 and CDR2: SNHLY and FYNNEI. CDR3 bases: TGTGCCAGCAGTGTGTCAGGGCGGGATCAGCCCCAGCATTTT. Amino acids: CASSVSGRDQPQHF.